The next 9 T cell receptor beta chains were all read from a single sample in a study of CXCR3-negative and CXCR3-positive naive CD8 T cells. Study observations and caveats: CXCR3-negative naive cells had less hydrophobic TRB CDR3s than did CXCR3-positive naive cells.

Antigen specificity for these receptors is unknown. The libraries of TRB cDNA were prepared using 5' RACE with UMI labels. TCRdb reworked the 5' RACE reads into one entry per CDR3 protein, no DNA. The repertoire shows 100,000 to 150,000 distinct CDR3 sequences; the top ten hold roughly 0.62%. Sequencing was performed on naive CXCR3+ CD8+ T cells from blood. Indicated subset: CD45RO-CCR7+CD27+CD95- naive CD8+ T cells expressing CXCR3 (TNR3+). The receptors were sampled from a human donor in good health. Some clones in this sample may be carry-over from other donors' samples.

This chain connects TRBV4-3 to TRBJ1-2; TCRdb selects TRBD1, and the lack of DNA leaves this call unchecked. The germline CDR1 and CDR2 sequences are LGHNA and YSLEER. The CDR3 has 14 residues. The CDR3 here is CASSPDRGNYGYTF.

This chain joins TRBV4-3 and TRBJ2-7; TCRdb picks TRBD1, but there is no DNA to check that call. Germline V gives CDR1 LGHNA, CDR2 YSLEER. The CDR3 length is 14 residues. The chain's CDR3 is CASSQDETVYEQYF.

This chain links TRBV6-2 or TRBV6-3 with TRBJ2-3; the TCRdb D gene call, TRBD1, has no DNA to confirm it. CDR1 and CDR2 (germline): MNHEY, SVGEGT. This CDR3 has 14 amino acids. The CDR3 is CASSRGLATDTQYF.

The chain combines TRBV29-1 with TRBJ2-2. Looked up from germline, CDR1 is SQVTM and CDR2 is ANQGSEA. There are 12 residues in the CDR3. The CDR3 loop is CSATAQTGELFF.

V is TRBV11-3 and J is TRBJ2-1; checking the TCRdb D call of TRBD1 is not possible without DNA. The CDR3 runs to 16 residues. Germline CDR1 reads SGHNT; CDR2 reads YENEEA. Here the CDR3 reads CASSNRGGQGLPEQFF.

The CDR3 protein is CASTPGDTGELFF. V is TRBV6-2 or TRBV6-3 and J is TRBJ2-2; there is no DNA to check the TCRdb D call of TRBD1. Germline assignment: CDR1 MNHEY and CDR2 SVGEGT. This CDR3 is 13 amino acids long.

This chain connects TRBV9 to TRBJ2-7; lacking DNA, the TRBD2 call made by TCRdb goes unchecked. The V gene's germline CDR1 is SGDLS and CDR2 YYNGEE. This CDR3 is built from 15 residues. This CDR3 is CASSAMDSGSYEQYF.

V usage is TRBV6-2 or TRBV6-3 and J usage is TRBJ1-5; the TRBD1 assignment by TCRdb is unverifiable without DNA. This CDR3 contains 14 residues. Germline CDR1 and CDR2: MNHEY and SVGEGT. CDR3 amino acids: CASTQGVGNQPQHF.

This chain uses TRBV7-9 with TRBJ2-7; TCRdb outputs TRBD1, but without DNA this stays unchecked. The germline gives CDR1 SEHNR, CDR2 FQNEAQ (reference sequence). There are 14 residues in the CDR3. CDR3 sequence: CASSLDLTPYEQYF.